Listed here are 7 T cell receptor beta chains from one sample, sequenced in a study of T cell responses to AZD1222 COVID-19 vaccine. Assay: immunoSEQ multiplex PCR; the TCRdb copy retains only in-frame clones and omits some. The top ten hold 0.85% to 1.1% of the sample, which has roughly 160,000 clones, 87% seen once. This sample comprised peripheral blood, obtained 28 days after the second AZD1222 dose. The receptors were gathered from an adult who received the AZD1222 COVID-19 vaccine.

This chain uses TRBV12-5 with TRBJ2-1; tentative D call: TRBD2 (6 bases). The CDR3 is 13 residues long. Trimming removed 5 bases from V and 9 bases from J, with 14 bases in between. Germline V CDR1 and CDR2: LGHNT, FRNRAP. CDR3 nucleotide sequence: TGTGCTAGTGGTCTCACACGGGGGAGTGAGCAGTTCTTC. Its protein is CASGLTRGSEQFF. Full variable domain (rest looked up from reference TRBV12-5 and TRBJ2-1): DARVTQTPRHKVTEMGQEVTMRCQPILGHNTVFWYRQTMMQGLELLAYFRNRAPLDDSGMPKDRFSAEMPDATLATLKIQPSEPRDSAVYFCASGLTRGSEQFFGPGTRLTVL.

The chain recombines TRBV19 with TRBJ1-2, with TRBD1 as a possible D gene (5 bases). Trimming pared 2 bases from V and 4 bases from J, leaving 11 bases between. This CDR3 spans 14 amino acids. CDR1 and CDR2 from the germline V gene are LNHDA and SQIVND (reference sequence). CDR3 region: CASSIPGPGYGYTF. CDR3 in DNA: TGTGCCAGTAGTATACCAGGGCCTGGCTATGGCTACACCTTC.

The chain uses TRBV7-2 and TRBJ1-2, with D uncertain. CDR1 is SGHTA and CDR2 is FQGNSA in the germline V gene. V gave up 2 bases and J gave up 3 bases, with 16 bases separating them. There are 16 residues in the CDR3. CDR3 sequence (DNA): TGTGCCAGCAGCTTAATGTATGGTGCCTTAGACTATGGCTACACCTTC. Translated, it gives CASSLMYGALDYGYTF.

The chain couples TRBV19 to TRBJ1-3; TRBD1 aligns across 12 bases. CDR3 size: 15 residues. With V trimmed by 5 bases and J by 10 bases, 9 bases remained unmatched. Germline values: CDR1 LNHDA, CDR2 SQIVND (reference sequence). The CDR3 region is CASSASGTGGETIYF. The CDR3 coding sequence is TGTGCCAGTAGTGCTTCCGGGACAGGGGGCGAGACCATATATTTT.

The CDR3 DNA follows: TGTGCCAGCAGCTTCGTGGGGGGCGACTATGGCTACACCTTC. As protein: CASSFVGGDYGYTF. The V gene is TRBV7-9, the J gene TRBJ1-2; possibly TRBD1 for D (6 bases). The CDR3 runs to 14 residues. V shed 3 bases and J shed 3 bases, with 11 bases lying between them. Germline-derived CDR1 and CDR2 are SEHNR and FQNEAQ (reference sequence).

The chain uses TRBV28 and TRBJ1-1; D remains unclear. The germline V gene has CDR1 MDHEN and CDR2 SYDVKM. CDR3 length: 15 residues. Trimming took off 1 base at V and 0 bases at J, with 9 bases between the two ends. The CDR3 sequence: CASSLLAYLNTEAFF. The CDR3 region has the DNA TGTGCCAGCAGTTTATTGGCGTACTTGAACACTGAAGCTTTCTTT. Drawing the rest from reference TRBV28 and TRBJ1-1, the complete variable domain is DVKVTQSSRYLVKRTGEKVFLECVQDMDHENMFWYRQDPGLGLRLIYFSYDVKMKEKGDIPEGYSVSREKKERFSLILESASTNQTSMYLCASSLLAYLNTEAFFGQGTRLTVV.

The gene calls are TRBV14 and TRBJ1-2, with D possibly TRBD1 on 5 matching bases. The germline V and J ends were trimmed by 1 base and 4 bases, with 13 bases remaining between them. The CDR3 runs to 15 residues. CDR1 is SGHDN, CDR2 FVKESK, per germline. Here the CDR3 reads CASSQVGATGYGYTF. DNA for the CDR3: TGTGCCAGCAGCCAAGTCGGGGCCACGGGCTATGGCTACACCTTC.